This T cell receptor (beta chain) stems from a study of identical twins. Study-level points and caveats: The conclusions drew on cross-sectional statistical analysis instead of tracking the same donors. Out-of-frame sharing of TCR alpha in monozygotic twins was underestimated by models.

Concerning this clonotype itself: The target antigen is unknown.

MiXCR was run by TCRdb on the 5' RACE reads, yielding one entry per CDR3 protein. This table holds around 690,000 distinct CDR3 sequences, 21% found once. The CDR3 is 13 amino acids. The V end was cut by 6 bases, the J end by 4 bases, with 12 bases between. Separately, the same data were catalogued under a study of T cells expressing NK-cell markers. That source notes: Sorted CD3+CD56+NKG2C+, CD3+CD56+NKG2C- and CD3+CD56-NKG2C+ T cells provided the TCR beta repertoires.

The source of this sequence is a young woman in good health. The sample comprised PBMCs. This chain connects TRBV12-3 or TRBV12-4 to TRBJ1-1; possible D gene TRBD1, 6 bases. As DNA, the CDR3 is TGTGCCAGCAGATTCCCGGGGGCCACTGAAGCTTTCTTT. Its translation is CASRFPGATEAFF.